A single sample gave rise to the 21 T cell receptor beta chains below, sequenced in a study of T cell changes during pregnancy in multiple sclerosis. TCRdb's table, derived via immunoSEQ multiplex PCR, lists solely in-frame clones and lacks some. The repertoire holds 35,000 to 40,000 clones, about nine tenths seen once, with less than 6.5% in the top ten. The sample was peripheral blood, taken in the third trimester of pregnancy. Source of these receptors: a female donor in good health, enrolled as a control in a pregnancy study.

This chain connects TRBV28 to TRBJ1-6; no clear D. The V end lost 4 bases, the J end lost 10 bases, and 8 bases lay between the germline ends. Germline CDR1 is MDHEN and CDR2 is SYDVKM. The CDR3 sequence is 12 residues long. The CDR3 nucleotides are TGTGCCAGCAGTTCAGGCTCCTCACCCCTCCACTTT. Its translation is CASSSGSSPLHF.

This chain joins TRBV19 and TRBJ1-4; D call uncertain. CDR1 is LNHDA and CDR2 is SQIVND in the germline V gene (reference sequence). This CDR3 has 14 amino acids. The V end lost 9 bases, the J end lost 4 bases, and 15 bases lay between the germline ends. CDR3 residues: CASQLGGDNEKLFF. For the CDR3, the DNA is TGTGCCAGCCAACTGGGCGGGGATAATGAAAAACTGTTTTTT.

The rearrangement links TRBV7-9 to TRBJ1-1; TRBD1 aligns across 7 bases. CDR1 and CDR2 from the germline V gene are SEHNR and FQNEAQ (reference sequence). The CDR3 spans 14 residues. With V trimmed by 4 bases and J by 6 bases, 8 bases remained unmatched. The CDR3 is CASSSPGRGPEAFF. In DNA, the CDR3 is TGTGCCAGCAGCTCCCCAGGAAGGGGGCCTGAAGCTTTCTTT.

The chain combines TRBV10-3 with TRBJ2-7, with 13 bases identical to TRBD2. V lost 6 bases and J lost 1; bases outside the gene matches: 6. The CDR3 length is 16 residues. The V gene's germline CDR1 is ENHRY and CDR2 SYGVKD. DNA of the CDR3: TGTGCCATCAGCAGAAGACTAGCGGGAGGTTCCTACGAGCAGTACTTC. This codes for CAISRRLAGGSYEQYF.

The chain has TRBV9 and TRBJ1-2; 10 positions match TRBD1. CDR1 and CDR2 (germline): SGDLS, YYNGEE. With 6 bases clipped from V and 6 bases from J, the junction kept 17 bases outside the gene matches. This CDR3 comprises 17 residues. The CDR3 loop reads CASIGTGVGTEWHGYTF. Written as DNA, the CDR3 is TGTGCCAGCATTGGGACAGGGGTTGGGACCGAGTGGCATGGCTACACCTTC.

V is TRBV27 and J is TRBJ1-5; 7 bases are shared with TRBD1. Germline lookup yields CDR1 MNHEY and CDR2 SMNVEV (reference sequence). The length of the CDR3 is 13 residues. V was pared by 9 bases and J by 3 bases, with 5 bases of the junction left unmatched. The CDR3 DNA reads as TGTGCCAGTGGGGGACAGATCAATCAGCCCCAGCATTTT. This gives the protein CASGGQINQPQHF.

The chain uses TRBV30 and TRBJ2-1, with 7 bases identical to TRBD1. Germline assignment: CDR1 GTSNPN and CDR2 SVGIG (reference sequence). Trimming took 3 bases from V and 9 from J; bases not matched to a gene: 8. The CDR3 length is 13 residues. DNA of the CDR3: TGTGCCTGGAGCCTGACAGGGAAGGGTGAGCAGTTCTTC. This sequence encodes CAWSLTGKGEQFF.

The V and J genes are TRBV7-2 and TRBJ2-5, with 9 positions matching TRBD2. The CDR3 consists of 15 residues. The J segment lost 5 bases and the V segment lost 11 bases, leaving 15 bases of the junction unmatched. Germline V gene lookup returns CDR1 SGHTA and CDR2 FQGNSA. The CDR3 region is CALKERSGSGETQYF. The CDR3 coding sequence is TGTGCCCTCAAAGAGCGTAGCGGGAGTGGTGAGACCCAGTACTTC.

The chain couples TRBV9 to TRBJ2-7; D remains unclear. This CDR3 comprises 16 residues. V lost 0 bases, J lost 6 bases, and 19 bases lay in between. Germline V gene sequence: CDR1 SGDLS, CDR2 YYNGEE. The CDR3, as DNA: TGTGCCAGCAGCGTAGCGACGAAGCCGCCCCCGGGCGAGCAGTACTTC. Protein sequence: CASSVATKPPPGEQYF.

This CDR3 reads CSVRGANTEAFF. CDR3 in DNA: TGCAGCGTTCGGGGGGCAAACACTGAAGCTTTCTTT. This chain links TRBV29-1 with TRBJ1-1; tentatively, D is TRBD1 (6 bases). The CDR3 spans 12 residues. Trimming removed 5 bases at V and 2 bases at J, with 9 bases between. Looked up from germline, CDR1 is SQVTM and CDR2 is ANQGSEA.

This clone appeared once. This chain connects TRBV10-2 to TRBJ2-1; 16 bases agree with TRBD2. The length of the CDR3 is 18 residues. The germline V gene encodes CDR1 WSHSY and CDR2 SAAADI. The J segment lost 6 bases and the V segment lost 5 bases, leaving 10 bases of the junction unmatched. This CDR3 is CASSPHFGTSGRGNEQFF. CDR3 sequence (DNA): TGCGCCAGCAGTCCACACTTCGGGACTAGCGGGAGGGGCAATGAGCAGTTCTTC.

The genes are TRBV6-5 and TRBJ1-3; maybe TRBD1 (5 bases). CDR3 length equals 15 residues. The germline V gene has CDR1 MNHEY and CDR2 SVGAGI. The V gene lost 2 bases and the J gene lost 0 bases, with 8 bases spanning the gap. CDR3 nucleotides: TGTGCCAGCAGTTACGGGGGGTCCTCTGGAAACACCATATATTTT. This codes for CASSYGGSSGNTIYF.

V and J are TRBV2 and TRBJ2-2, with 15 bases identical to TRBD2. Germline V gives CDR1 SNHLY, CDR2 FYNNEI. Trimming at V came to 7 bases and at J to 1 base, leaving 10 bases not matched to a gene. The CDR3 runs to 19 residues. The DNA for the CDR3 is TGTGCCAGCAATACACCTGGACTAGCGGGAGGGTGGAACACCGGGGAGCTGTTTTTT. This sequence encodes CASNTPGLAGGWNTGELFF.

The J gene is TRBJ2-1, the V gene TRBV5-4; 12 nucleotides agree with TRBD1. Germline CDR1 is SGHNT and CDR2 is YYREEE (reference sequence). The junction had 5 bases not matched to a gene; V was cut back by 3 bases and J by 7 bases. This CDR3 has 15 residues. The CDR3 reads CASSSGQGAGNEQFF. DNA for the CDR3: TGTGCCAGCAGCTCGGGACAGGGGGCAGGGAATGAGCAGTTCTTC. Looking up the rest from reference TRBV5-4 and TRBJ2-1 gives the full variable domain: ETGVTQSPTHLIKTRGQQVTLRCSSQSGHNTVSWYQQALGQGPQFIFQYYREEENGRGNFPPRFSGLQFPNYSSELNVNALELDDSALYLCASSSGQGAGNEQFFGPGTRLTVL.

The V gene is TRBV6-4, the J gene TRBJ2-7, with 8 bases lining up with TRBD2. Germline V CDR1 and CDR2: MRHNA, SNTAGT. V dropped 3 bases and J dropped 2; count of bases not matched to a gene: 6. The CDR3 totals 15 residues. The DNA for the CDR3 is TGTGCCAGCAGTGAAACGGCGGGAGGAACCTACGAGCAGTACTTC. Its protein is CASSETAGGTYEQYF.

The CDR3 protein is CASNLDRSGNTIYF. The CDR3 DNA follows: TGTGCCAGCAACCTGGACAGGTCGGGAAACACCATATATTTT. The chain has TRBV2 and TRBJ1-3; 7 bases align to TRBD1. Germline CDR1 is SNHLY and CDR2 is FYNNEI. Trimming removed 7 bases from V and 4 bases from J; junction bases left unmatched: 7. The CDR3 consists of 14 residues.

V and J are TRBV2 and TRBJ2-7; possibly TRBD2 for D (5 bases). The CDR3 covers 11 residues. The V gene lost 8 bases and the J gene lost 3 bases, with 8 bases spanning the gap. Germline loops: CDR1 SNHLY, CDR2 FYNNEI. CDR3 amino acids: CASGRDYEQYF. The DNA for the CDR3 is TGTGCCAGCGGACGGGACTACGAGCAGTACTTC.

The chain links TRBV6-1 to TRBJ2-2; D is possibly TRBD1 (5 bases). Germline-derived CDR1 and CDR2 are MNHNS and SASEGT. CDR3 length equals 15 residues. Trimming cost V 3 bases and J 1 base, with 9 bases left between them. The CDR3 DNA is TGTGCCAGCAGTGAGGTTGGACAGAACACCGGGGAGCTGTTTTTT. This translates into CASSEVGQNTGELFF.

The chain carries TRBV28 and TRBJ2-3, with TRBD1 matching over 9 bases. With V trimmed by 5 bases and J by 5 bases, 8 bases remained unmatched. CDR3 length: 15 amino acids. The germline CDR1 and CDR2 sequences are MDHEN and SYDVKM. Written as DNA, the CDR3 is TGTGCCAGCAGTCCCACCGGGACAGGGATAGATACGCAGTATTTT. It specifies CASSPTGTGIDTQYF.

CDR3 in amino acids: CASSTPYGPLSNQPQHF. The CDR3 nucleotides read TGTGCCAGCAGCACCCCGTATGGCCCTTTGAGCAATCAGCCCCAGCATTTT. The chain has TRBV21-1 and TRBJ1-5; the D segment call TRBD1 is taken from the table without a DNA check. TRBV21-1 is marked as a pseudogene. The CDR3 loop spans 17 amino acids.

The chain carries TRBV6-6 and TRBJ2-7; D is possibly TRBD1 (6 bases). CDR1 and CDR2 (germline): MNHNY, SVGAGI (reference sequence). V was clipped by 5 bases and J by 5 bases, with 16 bases between them. CDR3 length: 14 amino acids. The CDR3 coding sequence is TGTGCCAGCAGTGTCCGGGACAAAGGTCACGAGCAGTACTTC. As protein: CASSVRDKGHEQYF.